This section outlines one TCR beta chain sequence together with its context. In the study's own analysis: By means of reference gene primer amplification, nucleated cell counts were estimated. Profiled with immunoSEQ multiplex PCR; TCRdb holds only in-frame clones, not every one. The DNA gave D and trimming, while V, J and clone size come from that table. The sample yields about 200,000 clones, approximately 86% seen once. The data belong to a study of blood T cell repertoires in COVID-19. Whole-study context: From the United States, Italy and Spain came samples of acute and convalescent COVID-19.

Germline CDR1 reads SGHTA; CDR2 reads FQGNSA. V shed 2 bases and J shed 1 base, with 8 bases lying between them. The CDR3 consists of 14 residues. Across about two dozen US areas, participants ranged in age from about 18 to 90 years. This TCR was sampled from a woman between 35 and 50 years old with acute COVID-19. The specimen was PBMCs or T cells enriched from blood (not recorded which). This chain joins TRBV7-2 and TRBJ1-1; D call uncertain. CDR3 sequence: CASSLKLPNTEAFF. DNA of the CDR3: TGTGCCAGCAGCTTAAAACTCCCGAACACTGAAGCTTTCTTT.